This T cell receptor beta chain comes out of a study of T-cell reconstitution after alpha-beta-depleted transplantation in children. The CDR3 length is 14 residues. Germline V gives CDR1 DFQATT, CDR2 SNEGSKA (reference sequence). V was clipped by 1 base and J by 1 base, with 10 bases between them. Concerning this clonotype: Because it lacks the conserved phenylalanine or tryptophan at the end, this CDR3 is likely a read error.

Unique molecular identifiers were incorporated during preparation of the TCRbeta library. TCRdb reprocessed the PCR reads via MiXCR and lists one record per CDR3 protein. The sample holds 360,000 or so distinct CDR3 sequences, roughly 20% seen once. This clonotype was obtained from a human donor who donated a stem cell graft to a child with acute myeloid leukemia. Sequenced here: PBMCs from the stem cell graft donor, sampled from the stem cell graft. This chain uses TRBV20-1 with TRBJ1-1; D is ambiguous. CDR3 DNA: TGCAGTGCTAGAGCTGGCAGCCAGAACACTGAAGCTTTCTGT. As protein: CSARAGSQNTEAFC.